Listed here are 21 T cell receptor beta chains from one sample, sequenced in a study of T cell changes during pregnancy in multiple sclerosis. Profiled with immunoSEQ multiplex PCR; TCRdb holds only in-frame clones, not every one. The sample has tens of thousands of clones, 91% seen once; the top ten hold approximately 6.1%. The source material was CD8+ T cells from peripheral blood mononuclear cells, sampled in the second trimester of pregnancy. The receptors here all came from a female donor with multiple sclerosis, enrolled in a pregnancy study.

This chain's CDR3 is CASRRTGGWPQHF. CDR3 DNA: TGTGCCAGCAGACGGACAGGGGGGTGGCCCCAGCATTTT. The chain combines TRBV6-5 with TRBJ1-5; 10 bases map to TRBD1. With V trimmed by 6 bases and J by 9 bases, 5 bases remained unmatched. The CDR3 spans 13 residues. Germline V lookup: CDR1 MNHEY, CDR2 SVGAGI.

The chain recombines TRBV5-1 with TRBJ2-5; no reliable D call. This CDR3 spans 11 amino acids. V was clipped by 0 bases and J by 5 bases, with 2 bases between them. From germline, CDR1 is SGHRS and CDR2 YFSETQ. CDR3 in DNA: TGCGCCAGCAGCTTGGCGGAGACCCAGTACTTC. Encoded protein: CASSLAETQYF.

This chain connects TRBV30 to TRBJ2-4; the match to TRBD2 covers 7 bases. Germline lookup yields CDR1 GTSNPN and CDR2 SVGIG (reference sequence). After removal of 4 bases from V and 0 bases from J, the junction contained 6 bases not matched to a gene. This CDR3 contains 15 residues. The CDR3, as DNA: TGTGCCTGGACTCCTAGCGGTCTAGCCAAAAACATTCAGTACTTC. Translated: CAWTPSGLAKNIQYF. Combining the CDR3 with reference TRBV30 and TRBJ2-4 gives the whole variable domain SQTIHQWPATLVQPVGSPLSLECTVEGTSNPNLYWYRQAAGRGLQLLFYSVGIGQISSEVPQNLSASRPQDRQFILSSKKLLLSDSGFYLCAWTPSGLAKNIQYFGAGTRLSVL.

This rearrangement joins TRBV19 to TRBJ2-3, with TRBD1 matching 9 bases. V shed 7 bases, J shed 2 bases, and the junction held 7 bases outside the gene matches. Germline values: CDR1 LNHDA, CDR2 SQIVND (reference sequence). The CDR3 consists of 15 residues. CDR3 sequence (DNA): TGTGCCAGTACCACCGGGACAGGGTTCACAGATACGCAGTATTTT. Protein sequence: CASTTGTGFTDTQYF.

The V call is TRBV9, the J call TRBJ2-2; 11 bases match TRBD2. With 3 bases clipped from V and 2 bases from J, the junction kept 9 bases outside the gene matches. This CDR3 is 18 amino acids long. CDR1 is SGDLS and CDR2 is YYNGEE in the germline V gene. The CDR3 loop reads CASSEEPGLAVNTGELFF. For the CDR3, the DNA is TGTGCCAGCAGCGAGGAACCGGGACTAGCGGTTAACACCGGGGAGCTGTTTTTT.

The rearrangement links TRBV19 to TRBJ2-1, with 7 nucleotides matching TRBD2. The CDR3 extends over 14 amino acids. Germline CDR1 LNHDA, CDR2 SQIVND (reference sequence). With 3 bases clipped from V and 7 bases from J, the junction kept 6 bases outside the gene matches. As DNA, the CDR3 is TGTGCCAGTAGTATGGGAGGGCCTATTAATGAGCAGTTCTTC. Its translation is CASSMGGPINEQFF.

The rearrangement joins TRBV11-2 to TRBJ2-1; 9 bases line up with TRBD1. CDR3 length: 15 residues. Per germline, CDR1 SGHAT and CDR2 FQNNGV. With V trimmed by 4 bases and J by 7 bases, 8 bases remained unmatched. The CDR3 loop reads CASSYNTGGFNEQFF. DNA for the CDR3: TGTGCCAGCAGCTATAATACAGGGGGCTTTAATGAGCAGTTCTTC. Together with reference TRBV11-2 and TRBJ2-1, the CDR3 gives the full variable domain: EAGVAQSPRYKIIEKRQSVAFWCNPISGHATLYWYQQILGQGPKLLIQFQNNGVVDDSQLPKDRFSAERLKGVDSTLKIQPAKLEDSAVYLCASSYNTGGFNEQFFGPGTRLTVL.

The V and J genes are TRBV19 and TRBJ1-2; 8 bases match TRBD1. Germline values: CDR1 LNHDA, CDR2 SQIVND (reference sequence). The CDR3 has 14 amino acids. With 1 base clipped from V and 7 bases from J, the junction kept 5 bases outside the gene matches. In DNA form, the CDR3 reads TGTGCCAGTAGTATAGGGGGACAGGCGTCTGGCTACACCTTC. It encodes CASSIGGQASGYTF.

The CDR3 DNA sequence: TGTGCCAGTAGTATAGGGAGTATTGCGGGAGGAAGCTACGAGCAGTACTTC. Protein: CASSIGSIAGGSYEQYF. The J gene is TRBJ2-7, the V gene TRBV19; TRBD2 matches 8 bases. The CDR3 is 17 residues long. Germline CDR1 reads LNHDA; CDR2 reads SQIVND (reference sequence). J was trimmed by 3 bases and V by 1 base; bases with no gene match: 11.

CDR3: CASSLISGRLETQYF. In DNA form, the CDR3 reads TGTGCCAGCAGCTTGATTAGCGGGAGGTTGGAGACCCAGTACTTC. The chain is built from TRBV5-4 and TRBJ2-5; 10 bases line up with TRBD2. CDR1 is SGHNT, CDR2 YYREEE, per germline (reference sequence). The junction had 5 bases not matched to a gene; V was cut back by 1 base and J by 5 bases. This CDR3 region has 15 residues.

The CDR3 loop reads CASSLSGETQYF. CDR3 nucleotides: TGTGCCAGCAGTTTATCGGGCGAGACCCAGTACTTC. The V and J genes are TRBV27 and TRBJ2-5; D is unclear. V was clipped by 0 bases and J by 5 bases, with 4 bases between them. This CDR3 has 12 residues. Germline V lookup: CDR1 MNHEY, CDR2 SMNVEV (reference sequence).

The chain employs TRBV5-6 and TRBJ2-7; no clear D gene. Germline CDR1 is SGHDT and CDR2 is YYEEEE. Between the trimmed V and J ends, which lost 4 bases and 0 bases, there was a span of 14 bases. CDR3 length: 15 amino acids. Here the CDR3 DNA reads TGTGCCAGCAGCCCCCCCAGACGGGTCTCCTACGAGCAGTACTTC. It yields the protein CASSPPRRVSYEQYF. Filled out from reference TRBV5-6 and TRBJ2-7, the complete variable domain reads DAGVTQSPTHLIKTRGQQVTLRCSPKSGHDTVSWYQQALGQGPQFIFQYYEEEERQRGNFPDRFSGHQFPNYSSELNVNALLLGDSALYLCASSPPRRVSYEQYFGPGTRLTVT.

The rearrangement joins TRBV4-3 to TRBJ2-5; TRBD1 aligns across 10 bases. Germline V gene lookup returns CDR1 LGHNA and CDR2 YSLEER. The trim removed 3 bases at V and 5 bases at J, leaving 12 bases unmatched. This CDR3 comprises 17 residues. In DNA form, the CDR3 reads TGCGCCAGCAGCCAGAACTTTTTTGGACAGGGGGGGGAGACCCAGTACTTC. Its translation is CASSQNFFGQGGETQYF.

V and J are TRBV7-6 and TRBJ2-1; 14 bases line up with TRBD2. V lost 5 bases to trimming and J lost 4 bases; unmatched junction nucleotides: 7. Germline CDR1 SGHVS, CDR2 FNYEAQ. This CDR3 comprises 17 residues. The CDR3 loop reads CASSRTSGGPVYNEQFF. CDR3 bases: TGTGCCAGCAGCCGGACTAGCGGGGGGCCTGTTTACAATGAGCAGTTCTTC.

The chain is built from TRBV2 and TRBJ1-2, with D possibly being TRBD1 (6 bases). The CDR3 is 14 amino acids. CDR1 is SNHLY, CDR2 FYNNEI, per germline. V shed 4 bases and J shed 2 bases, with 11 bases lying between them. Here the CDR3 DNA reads TGTGCCAGCAGTGGACAGGACGGAAACTATGGCTACACCTTC. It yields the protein CASSGQDGNYGYTF.

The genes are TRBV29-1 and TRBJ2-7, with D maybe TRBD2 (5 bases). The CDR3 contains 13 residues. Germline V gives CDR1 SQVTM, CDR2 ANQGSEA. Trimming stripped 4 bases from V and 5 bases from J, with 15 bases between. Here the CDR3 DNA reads TGCAGCGTTGGGCCCGGGGTACTCGACGAGCAGTACTTC. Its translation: CSVGPGVLDEQYF.

The CDR3 is CASSGRDTQYF. CDR3 nucleotide sequence: TGTGCCAGCAGCGGCAGAGATACGCAGTATTTT. V gene TRBV5-6 combines with J gene TRBJ2-3, with D unclear. The germline gives CDR1 SGHDT, CDR2 YYEEEE. The CDR3 totals 11 residues. The germline V and J ends were trimmed by 4 bases and 5 bases, with 5 bases remaining between them.

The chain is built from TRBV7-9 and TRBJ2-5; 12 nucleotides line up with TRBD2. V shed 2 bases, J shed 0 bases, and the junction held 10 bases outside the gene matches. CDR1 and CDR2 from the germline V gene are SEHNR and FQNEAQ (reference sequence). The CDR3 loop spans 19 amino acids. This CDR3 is CASSLSSATSGGYQETQYF. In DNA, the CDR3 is TGTGCCAGCAGCTTAAGTAGCGCCACTAGCGGGGGGTACCAAGAGACCCAGTACTTC.

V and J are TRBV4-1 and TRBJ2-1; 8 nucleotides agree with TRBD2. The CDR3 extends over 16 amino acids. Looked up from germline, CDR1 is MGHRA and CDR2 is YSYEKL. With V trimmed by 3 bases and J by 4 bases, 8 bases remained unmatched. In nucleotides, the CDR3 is TGCGCCAGCAGCCATCGCGGGACTAGGAAGTACAATGAGCAGTTCTTC. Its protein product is CASSHRGTRKYNEQFF.

CDR3 in amino acids: CASSPSVGENQPQHF. In DNA, the CDR3 is TGTGCCAGCAGCCCCAGCGTGGGTGAGAATCAGCCCCAGCATTTT. The V gene is TRBV7-9, the J gene TRBJ1-5; no firm D call. Per the germline V gene, CDR1 is SEHNR and CDR2 is FQNEAQ (reference sequence). This CDR3 spans 15 amino acids. V gave up 5 bases and J gave up 4 bases, with 15 bases separating them.

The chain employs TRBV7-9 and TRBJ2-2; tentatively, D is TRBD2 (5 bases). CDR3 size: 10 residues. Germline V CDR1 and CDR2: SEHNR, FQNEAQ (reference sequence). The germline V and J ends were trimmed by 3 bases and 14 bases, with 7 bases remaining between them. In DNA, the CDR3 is TGTGCCAGCAGCTTGGGAGATCTGTTTTTT. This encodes CASSLGDLFF.